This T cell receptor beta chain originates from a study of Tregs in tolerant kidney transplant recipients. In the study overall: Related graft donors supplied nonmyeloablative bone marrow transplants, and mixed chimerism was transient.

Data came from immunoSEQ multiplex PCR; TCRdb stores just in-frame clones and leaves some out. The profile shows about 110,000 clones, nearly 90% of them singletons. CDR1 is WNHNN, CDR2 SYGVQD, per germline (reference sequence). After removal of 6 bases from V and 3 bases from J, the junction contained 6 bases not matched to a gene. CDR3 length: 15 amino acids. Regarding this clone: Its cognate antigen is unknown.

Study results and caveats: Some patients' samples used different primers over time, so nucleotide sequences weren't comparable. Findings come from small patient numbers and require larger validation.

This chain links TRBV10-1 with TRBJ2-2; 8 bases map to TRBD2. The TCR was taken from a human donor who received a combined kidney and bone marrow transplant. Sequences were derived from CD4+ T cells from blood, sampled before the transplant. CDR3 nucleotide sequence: TGCGCCAGCAGCGGGAGGGCCCTCGACACCGGGGAGCTGTTTTTT. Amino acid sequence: CASSGRALDTGELFF.